This record looks at one T cell receptor (beta chain) sequence and its context. The data stem from a study of cytotoxic CD8 clonotypes in ibrutinib-treated CLL. Target depth was 1 in 200,000 to 1 in 1 million T cells, about 10x per clonotype. Repertoires were generated with immunoSEQ multiplex PCR, while TCRdb's copy carries only in-frame clones and drops some. The data show fewer than 90,000 clones, 86% seen once. The V end was cut by 2 bases, the J end by 3 bases, with 14 bases between. The CDR3 runs 15 residues. From germline, CDR1 is SGHVS and CDR2 FNYEAQ. The clonotype originates from a human donor with chronic lymphocytic leukemia. The chain is built from TRBV7-6 and TRBJ2-7, with D perhaps TRBD1 (6 bases). The source material was PBMCs, sampled before ibrutinib treatment. In DNA, the CDR3 is TGTGCCAGCAGCTTATTCCAGGGGAGTAACTACGAGCAGTACTTC. It codes for CASSLFQGSNYEQYF.